This TCR beta chain emerged from a study of control samples from healthy donors and cancer patients. The J segment lost 4 bases and the V segment lost 4 bases, leaving 9 bases of the junction unmatched. Germline V gene lookup returns CDR1 SGHDT and CDR2 YYEEEE. The length of the CDR3 is 15 residues. Produced via immunoSEQ multiplex PCR; TCRdb's table is partial and in-frame only. The sample includes around 150,000 clones, about nine tenths of them seen just once. This sequence joins TRBV5-6 and TRBJ2-7; 9 bases map to TRBD1. The sequenced material came from blood. The receptor was isolated from a young man in good health. CDR3 nucleotide sequence: TGTGCCAGCAGCATGTTCACAGGGGGCGTATACGAGCAGTACTTC. Amino acids: CASSMFTGGVYEQYF.